The next 31 T cell receptor beta chains were all read from a single sample in a study of blood T cell repertoires in COVID-19. TCRdb's table, derived via immunoSEQ multiplex PCR, lists solely in-frame clones and lacks some. The data show approximately 300,000 clones, around four fifths seen once. Sequenced input: peripheral blood. The receptors here all came from a woman aged 50 to 60 with active or convalescent COVID-19.

J is TRBJ1-5 and V is TRBV19; D perhaps matches TRBD1 (6 bases). The V and J ends lost 5 bases and 7 bases respectively, with 12 bases between them. The CDR3 spans 13 residues. Germline CDR1 LNHDA, CDR2 SQIVND (reference sequence). DNA of the CDR3: TGTGCCAGTAGTCCAGGGGCACGGCAGCCCCAGCATTTT. Protein sequence: CASSPGARQPQHF.

The sample holds one count of this clone. The chain combines TRBV28 with TRBJ1-2; D is perhaps TRBD1 (5 bases). Trimming took off 7 bases at V and 4 bases at J, with 16 bases between the two ends. The CDR3 runs 14 residues. The germline V gene has CDR1 MDHEN and CDR2 SYDVKM. The CDR3 coding sequence is TGTGCCAGCAAACCGCCACGGGGGAGCTATGGCTACACCTTC. It encodes CASKPPRGSYGYTF.

The chain links TRBV5-1 to TRBJ1-1; maybe TRBD1 (5 bases). Germline assignment: CDR1 SGHRS and CDR2 YFSETQ. This CDR3 region has 14 residues. V lost 4 bases and J lost 4, with 14 bases in between. Here the CDR3 DNA reads TGCGCCAGCAGCCCGGGGGGAGGTCCCACTGAAGCTTTCTTT. Translated: CASSPGGGPTEAFF.

The J gene is TRBJ1-2, the V gene TRBV7-9, with D possibly being TRBD1 (5 bases). From germline, CDR1 is SEHNR and CDR2 FQNEAQ (reference sequence). The CDR3 covers 14 residues. The germline V and J ends were trimmed by 5 bases and 7 bases, with 17 bases remaining between them. CDR3 sequence: CASSQGGTWVGYTF. The CDR3 region has the DNA TGTGCCAGCAGCCAGGGCGGCACCTGGGTTGGCTACACCTTC.

This chain links TRBV5-5 with TRBJ1-2, with 8 bases lining up with TRBD1. The V gene end was trimmed by 5 bases and the J gene end by 4 bases; junction bases not matched to a gene: 4. Germline lookup yields CDR1 SGHKS and CDR2 YYEKEE (reference sequence). This CDR3 is 13 amino acids long. This CDR3 is CASRPTGGYGYTF. In DNA, the CDR3 is TGTGCCAGCAGACCCACAGGGGGCTATGGCTACACCTTC. Drawing the rest from reference TRBV5-5 and TRBJ1-2, the complete variable domain is DAGVTQSPTHLIKTRGQQVTLRCSPISGHKSVSWYQQVLGQGPQFIFQYYEKEERGRGNFPDRFSARQFPNYSSELNVNALLLGDSALYLCASRPTGGYGYTFGSGTRLTVV.

The chain uses TRBV30 and TRBJ2-3; 8 bases agree with TRBD1. Looked up from germline, CDR1 is GTSNPN and CDR2 is SVGIG (reference sequence). The CDR3 covers 15 residues. The ends lost 1 base at V and 2 bases at J; junction bases unmatched: 5. The CDR3 loop reads CAWSAQGVYTDTQYF. DNA of the CDR3: TGTGCCTGGAGTGCACAGGGGGTATACACAGATACGCAGTATTTT.

The rearrangement joins TRBV28 to TRBJ2-3; 14 positions match TRBD2. Germline CDR1 and CDR2: MDHEN and SYDVKM. The junction had 21 bases not matched to a gene; V was cut back by 4 bases and J by 0 bases. The length of the CDR3 is 23 residues. The CDR3 loop reads CASSSNRVDIGLAGGMSTDTQYF. The CDR3 nucleotides read TGTGCCAGCAGTTCCAACAGGGTTGATATCGGACTAGCGGGAGGAATGAGCACAGATACGCAGTATTTT.

The rearrangement uses TRBV5-1 and TRBJ2-3; no clear D. The germline V gene encodes CDR1 SGHRS and CDR2 YFSETQ. The CDR3 has 14 amino acids. The V end was cut by 5 bases, the J end by 0 bases, with 10 bases between. CDR3 coding DNA: TGCGCCAGCAGTAACGGAGAAAGCACAGATACGCAGTATTTT. Translating it yields CASSNGESTDTQYF.

The V and J genes are TRBV27 and TRBJ1-5, with 8 bases lining up with TRBD1. In germline, CDR1 is MNHEY, CDR2 SMNVEV (reference sequence). This CDR3 contains 14 residues. V was pared by 6 bases and J by 1 base, with 2 bases of the junction left unmatched. The CDR3 spells CASRRTGSNQPQHF. The CDR3 DNA follows: TGTGCCAGCAGGAGGACAGGGAGCAATCAGCCCCAGCATTTT.

A few counts support this clone. The rearrangement links TRBV7-9 to TRBJ2-7; the D gene is possibly TRBD1 (6 bases). Germline CDR1 is SEHNR and CDR2 is FQNEAQ (reference sequence). CDR3 length: 14 amino acids. Trimming took 1 base from V and 2 from J, leaving 9 bases between them. The CDR3 bases are TGTGCCAGCAGCTTAGTAGGGGGAGCCTACGAGCAGTACTTC. Its translation is CASSLVGGAYEQYF.

This chain uses TRBV19 with TRBJ2-5; 9 bases match TRBD1. The CDR3 loop spans 15 amino acids. Germline loops: CDR1 LNHDA, CDR2 SQIVND (reference sequence). V gave up 6 bases and J gave up 5 bases; unmatched junction bases: 10. The CDR3 reads CASSNRGLLRETQYF. The CDR3 bases are TGTGCCAGTAGCAACAGGGGGCTCCTAAGGGAGACCCAGTACTTC.

This clone was picked up a small number of times. The J gene is TRBJ2-1, the V gene TRBV28; 9 positions match TRBD2. J lost 5 bases, V lost 4 bases, and 3 bases had no gene match. Germline lookup yields CDR1 MDHEN and CDR2 SYDVKM. The CDR3 contains 14 residues. CDR3 coding DNA: TGTGCCAGCAGTTCCCGACTAGCGGACAATGAGCAGTTCTTC. It encodes CASSSRLADNEQFF.

Points on this clone: With a much larger clone just one base away, this may be a read error. This specimen includes other DNA sequences encoding the same CDR3. The chain has TRBV2 and TRBJ1-1; possibly TRBD1 for D (5 bases). The V gene's germline CDR1 is SNHLY and CDR2 FYNNEI. CDR3 size: 13 residues. CDR3 coding DNA: TGTGCCAGCAGACTACAGGTTAACACTGAAGCCTTCTTT. It specifies CASRLQVNTEAFF.

The CDR3 DNA reads as TGTGCCAGCAGCCTTCAGGGGGCAGATACGCAGTATTTT. Amino acids: CASSLQGADTQYF. This chain joins TRBV5-4 and TRBJ2-3; 7 bases are a match to TRBD1. V shed 4 bases, J shed 4 bases, and the junction held 3 bases outside the gene matches. The CDR3 spans 13 residues. Per germline, CDR1 SGHNT and CDR2 YYREEE (reference sequence).

The chain joins TRBV27 to TRBJ1-5; 7 nucleotides agree with TRBD1. Germline V lookup: CDR1 MNHEY, CDR2 SMNVEV (reference sequence). This CDR3 contains 19 residues. V lost 3 bases and J lost 1; bases outside the gene matches: 15. CDR3 sequence (DNA): TGTGCCAGCAGTTTTTCCTATAGACCGCGACAGGGAAGCAATCAGCCCCAGCATTTT. It translates to CASSFSYRPRQGSNQPQHF.

The rearrangement uses TRBV11-2 and TRBJ2-1; no clear D. The CDR3 length is 13 residues. V gave up 5 bases and J gave up 9 bases, with 14 bases separating them. Germline CDR1 reads SGHAT; CDR2 reads FQNNGV. CDR3 sequence reads: CASSNDPSGEQFF. The CDR3, as DNA: TGTGCCAGCAGCAACGACCCTTCAGGTGAGCAGTTCTTC.

The V and J genes are TRBV27 and TRBJ1-3; 10 nucleotides line up with TRBD1. Germline assignment: CDR1 MNHEY and CDR2 SMNVEV (reference sequence). The CDR3 runs to 17 residues. Trimming at V came to 5 bases and at J to 3 bases, leaving 10 bases not matched to a gene. This CDR3 reads CASSRGQGNRGGNTIYF. The CDR3 DNA reads TGTGCCAGCAGTAGGGGACAGGGGAATAGGGGTGGAAACACCATATATTTT.

V and J are TRBV11-2 and TRBJ2-5, with 10 bases fitting TRBD2. Germline loops: CDR1 SGHAT, CDR2 FQNNGV. The V segment lost 0 bases and the J segment 4 bases; nucleotides outside the gene matches: 2. The CDR3 is 15 amino acids. The CDR3 loop is CASSLETSGTETQYF. Here the CDR3 DNA reads TGTGCCAGCAGCTTAGAAACTAGCGGGACAGAGACCCAGTACTTC.

Points on this clone: This CDR3 is also generated by other DNA sequences in the sample. J is TRBJ2-4 and V is TRBV19; perhaps TRBD1 as D (6 bases). V was clipped by 4 bases and J by 3 bases, with 10 bases between them. CDR1 and CDR2 from the germline V gene are LNHDA and SQIVND (reference sequence). This CDR3 is 14 amino acids long. CDR3: CASSNPGDKNIQYF. CDR3 DNA: TGTGCCAGTAGTAACCCAGGGGACAAAAACATTCAGTACTTC.

This chain uses TRBV4-1 with TRBJ2-1, with 10 bases fitting TRBD2. Germline loops: CDR1 MGHRA, CDR2 YSYEKL. The J segment lost 8 bases and the V segment lost 1 base, leaving 2 bases of the junction unmatched. The CDR3 loop spans 14 amino acids. CDR3 sequence reads: CASSQVLAGDEQFF. The CDR3 DNA reads as TGCGCCAGCAGCCAAGTTCTAGCGGGAGATGAGCAGTTCTTC.

This chain joins TRBV9 and TRBJ2-7, with TRBD2 matching over 9 bases. The germline V gene encodes CDR1 SGDLS and CDR2 YYNGEE. CDR3 length: 15 residues. Unmatched junction bases numbered 6, after V lost 0 bases and J lost 5 bases. CDR3 sequence: CASSVGSGGGDEQYF. The DNA of the CDR3 is TGTGCCAGCAGCGTAGGTAGCGGGGGTGGTGACGAGCAGTACTTC.

The chain is built from TRBV21-1 and TRBJ1-2; the table's D call of TRBD1 was not tested on the DNA. TRBV21-1 is shown as a pseudogene. The CDR3 totals 10 residues. The DNA of the CDR3 is TGTGCCAGCAGCAAGGGCGGCTACACCTTC. The encoded protein is CASSKGGYTF.

The J gene is TRBJ1-4, the V gene TRBV28, with TRBD1 matching over 7 bases. With 7 bases clipped from V and 6 bases from J, the junction kept 8 bases outside the gene matches. Germline CDR1 and CDR2: MDHEN and SYDVKM. The CDR3 runs 14 residues. The DNA for the CDR3 is TGTGCCAGCATGGGGGGCAGGGGGGATGAAAAACTGTTTTTT. The encoded protein is CASMGGRGDEKLFF.

This clone appeared a single time. The chain recombines TRBV5-8 with TRBJ2-3; tentative D call: TRBD1 (5 bases). Germline CDR1 reads SGHTS; CDR2 reads YDEGEE. Trimming cost V 0 bases and J 2 bases, with 10 bases left between them. This CDR3 region has 15 residues. The CDR3 region is CASSLETAYTDTQYF. DNA of the CDR3: TGTGCCAGCAGCTTGGAGACAGCCTACACAGATACGCAGTATTTT.

Concerning this clone itself: Other DNA sequences in this specimen translate into the identical CDR3. The gene calls are TRBV7-3 and TRBJ2-3; 13 bases align to TRBD2. The CDR3 spans 15 residues. The ends lost 8 bases at V and 0 bases at J; junction bases unmatched: 2. Germline-derived CDR1 and CDR2 are SGHTA and FQGTGA. The CDR3, as DNA: TGTGCCAGCTCACTAGCGGGAGGGAGCACAGATACGCAGTATTTT. Protein: CASSLAGGSTDTQYF. Filled out from reference TRBV7-3 and TRBJ2-3, the complete variable domain reads GAGVSQTPSNKVTEKGKYVELRCDPISGHTALYWYRQSLGQGPEFLIYFQGTGAADDSGLPNDRFFAVRPEGSVSTLKIQRTERGDSAVYLCASSLAGGSTDTQYFGPGTRLTVL.

This clone came up many times. The chain is built from TRBV5-1 and TRBJ1-1; 8 bases map to TRBD1. The V gene end was trimmed by 4 bases and the J gene end by 3 bases; junction bases not matched to a gene: 8. CDR1 and CDR2 (germline): SGHRS, YFSETQ. The CDR3 is made up of 15 amino acids. The CDR3: CASSPGTGTHTEAFF. In DNA form, the CDR3 reads TGCGCCAGCAGCCCTGGGACAGGAACTCACACTGAAGCTTTCTTT.

As DNA, the CDR3 is TGTGCCAGCAGTCCCCTACAGGGGAACGCCTACGAGCAGTACTTC. Translated, it gives CASSPLQGNAYEQYF. This chain links TRBV28 with TRBJ2-7; TRBD1 aligns across 7 bases. V shed 5 bases and J 2 bases; nucleotides not matched to a gene: 9. The CDR3 has 15 residues. Per germline, CDR1 MDHEN and CDR2 SYDVKM. Full variable domain (remainder filled in from reference TRBV28 and TRBJ2-7): DVKVTQSSRYLVKRTGEKVFLECVQDMDHENMFWYRQDPGLGLRLIYFSYDVKMKEKGDIPEGYSVSREKKERFSLILESASTNQTSMYLCASSPLQGNAYEQYFGPGTRLTVT.

The V call is TRBV9, the J call TRBJ2-1; 9 nucleotides agree with TRBD2. V shed 0 bases and J 10 bases; nucleotides not matched to a gene: 5. Per germline, CDR1 SGDLS and CDR2 YYNGEE. The CDR3 loop spans 14 amino acids. CDR3 residues: CASSVASLAGEQFF. CDR3 bases: TGTGCCAGCAGCGTAGCCTCCCTAGCGGGAGAGCAGTTCTTC.

The CDR3 spells CSGRQGDTEAFF. DNA of the CDR3: TGCAGCGGTCGACAGGGTGACACTGAAGCTTTCTTT. The J gene is TRBJ1-1, the V gene TRBV29-1; 7 nucleotides agree with TRBD1. The CDR3 is 12 residues long. Per the germline V gene, CDR1 is SQVTM and CDR2 is ANQGSEA. The J segment lost 3 bases and the V segment lost 7 bases, leaving 5 bases of the junction unmatched.

V and J are TRBV5-8 and TRBJ1-5; D is unclear. CDR3 length equals 12 residues. V lost 6 bases and J lost 6, with 10 bases in between. In germline, CDR1 is SGHTS, CDR2 YDEGEE. The CDR3 reads CASKRVAQPQHF. In nucleotides, the CDR3 is TGTGCCAGCAAGAGGGTCGCTCAGCCCCAGCATTTT.

V and J are TRBV7-9 and TRBJ2-5, with 8 bases aligning to TRBD2. V gave up 8 bases and J gave up 1 base; unmatched junction bases: 12. Germline loops: CDR1 SEHNR, CDR2 FQNEAQ (reference sequence). CDR3 length: 16 amino acids. This CDR3 reads CASSWKRGYSQETQYF. CDR3 in DNA: TGTGCCAGCTCGTGGAAGCGGGGGTACTCCCAAGAGACCCAGTACTTC.